This record covers a single T cell receptor (beta chain). Some clones are missing from TCRdb's copy, which holds only in-frame ones; the method was immunoSEQ multiplex PCR. The sample comprises just under 90,000 clones, 70% to 90% of which are singletons, and less than 6% rests with the top ten. The CDR3 runs to 15 residues. Germline CDR1 reads SEHNR; CDR2 reads FQNEAQ (reference sequence). The V gene end was trimmed by 6 bases and the J gene end by 4 bases; junction bases not matched to a gene: 10. This sample was included in a study of T cell responses to AZD1222 COVID-19 vaccine. This TCR was sampled from an adult in good health. Sequencing used peripheral blood, obtained on day 0 of AZD1222 vaccination. The V call is TRBV7-9, the J call TRBJ2-5, with 8 positions matching TRBD2. The CDR3 DNA reads as TGTGCCAGCAGTTTTAGCGGGATGCTCGTAGAGACCCAGTACTTC. Translating gives CASSFSGMLVETQYF.